The 28 T cell receptor beta chains given below trace back to one sample, sequenced in a study of Graves' ophthalmopathy and Graves' hyperthyroidism. RNA served as the template for amplifying TCR beta CDR3 regions. Amplification began with first-round RT-PCR using HTBI primers, then second-round multiplex PCR was performed. TCRdb analysed the multiplex PCR reads with MiXCR anew, one entry per CDR3 protein. The sample carries 300,000 or so distinct CDR3 sequences, roughly a sixth recorded once. The sample consisted of peripheral blood. The receptors come from an adult man with Graves' ophthalmopathy.

CDR3 loop: CASSLVSGGGQETQYF. CDR3 DNA: TGCGCCAGCAGCTTGGTTTCCGGGGGAGGGCAAGAGACCCAGTACTTC. This chain uses TRBV5-1 with TRBJ2-5; TRBD2 matches at 7 bases. CDR1 is SGHRS, CDR2 YFSETQ, per germline. With 0 bases clipped from V and 2 bases from J, the junction kept 7 bases outside the gene matches. The CDR3 runs 16 residues.

At least ten counts were recorded for this clonotype. The V gene is TRBV28, the J gene TRBJ1-1; perhaps TRBD1 as D (5 bases). The CDR3 sequence is 14 residues long. V was trimmed by 2 bases and J by 0 bases, leaving 7 bases between them. Germline CDR1 and CDR2: MDHEN and SYDVKM. The CDR3: CASSLRQLNTEAFF. Here the CDR3 DNA reads TGTGCCAGCAGTTTACGACAGCTGAACACTGAAGCTTTCTTT.

At least ten counts were recorded for this clonotype. This chain links TRBV4-1 with TRBJ1-5; D unclear. V was cut by 4 bases and J by 4 bases, with 11 bases left in between. Germline CDR1 MGHRA, CDR2 YSYEKL. The CDR3 totals 14 residues. The CDR3 DNA is TGCGCCAGCAGCCTACCGGGCCGGAATCAGCCCCAGCATTTT. This translates into CASSLPGRNQPQHF.

This clonotype was recorded many times. V and J are TRBV20-1 and TRBJ1-5, with 7 bases identical to TRBD1. This CDR3 spans 14 amino acids. Germline CDR1 and CDR2: DFQATT and SNEGSKA (reference sequence). J was trimmed by 4 bases and V by 4 bases; bases with no gene match: 7. The CDR3 region has the DNA TGCAGTGCTACCACCGGGACAGCGAATCAGCCCCAGCATTTT. Its protein product is CSATTGTANQPQHF.

This clonotype was observed many times. The DNA for the CDR3 is TGTGCCACCAGTGATTCAGGACCTGAAGAGACCCAGTACTTC. Translated: CATSDSGPEETQYF. The J gene is TRBJ2-5, the V gene TRBV24-1; the D is unclear. V lost 2 bases and J lost 3, with 9 bases in between. Germline CDR1 and CDR2: KGHDR and SFDVKD. CDR3 length: 14 residues.

This clonotype was seen ten or more times. This may stem from a read error, because a much larger clone lies one nucleotide away. The V gene is TRBV27, the J gene TRBJ1-2; TRBD1 matches at 10 bases. The CDR3 is 13 residues long. After removal of 6 bases from V and 5 bases from J, the junction contained 3 bases not matched to a gene. CDR1 MNHEY and CDR2 SMNVEV come from the germline V gene (reference sequence). The CDR3 protein is CASRGTGAYGYTF. The CDR3 DNA reads as TGTGCCAGCAGAGGGACAGGGGCGTATGGCTACACCTTC.

The sample holds many counts of this clonotype. CDR3 residues: CATSRDRRDGYTF. The CDR3, as DNA: TGTGCCACCAGCAGGGACCGTAGGGATGGCTACACCTTC. V and J are TRBV15 and TRBJ1-2, with D unresolved. The germline V gene has CDR1 LNHNV and CDR2 YYDKDF (reference sequence). Trimming removed 3 bases from V and 6 bases from J, with 11 bases in between. The CDR3 loop spans 13 amino acids.

There are many counts of this clonotype. This chain links TRBV29-1 with TRBJ1-2; 8 nucleotides agree with TRBD1. With 6 bases clipped from V and 8 bases from J, the junction kept 8 bases outside the gene matches. Germline V gene sequence: CDR1 SQVTM, CDR2 ANQGSEA. This CDR3 spans 12 amino acids. CDR3 sequence: CSVARQGKGYTF. CDR3 nucleotide sequence: TGCAGCGTCGCCCGACAGGGGAAGGGCTACACCTTC.

Turning to this clonotype: A read error may explain this, as a much larger clone is one base away. V is TRBV29-1 and J is TRBJ2-2; 11 bases align to TRBD1. The CDR3 is 15 amino acids. V lost 4 bases, J lost 5 bases, and 6 bases stayed unmatched. CDR1 is SQVTM and CDR2 is ANQGSEA in the germline V gene. CDR3 DNA sequence: TGCAGCGTTGTGTGGACAGGGGGCGAAACCGGGGAGCTGTTTTTT. Protein product: CSVVWTGGETGELFF.

Many counts were recorded for this clonotype. This rearrangement joins TRBV12-3 or TRBV12-4 to TRBJ1-1; weak D call: TRBD1 (5 bases). There are 13 residues in the CDR3. V lost 2 bases to trimming and J lost 6 bases, with 10 bases between them. The CDR3 sequence is CASSLRQGPEAFF. The CDR3 DNA reads as TGTGCCAGCAGTTTAAGGCAGGGACCTGAAGCTTTCTTT.

A note on this clonotype: A read error may produce the germline difference seen at one junction end. The chain has TRBV7-3 and TRBJ1-1; D remains ambiguous. The CDR3 is made up of 13 amino acids. Germline V gene data show CDR1 as SGHTA and CDR2 as FQGTGA. CDR3 sequence: CASSYEANTEAFF. CDR3 DNA: TGTGCCAGCAGCTACGAGGCGAACACCGAAGCTTTCTTT.

This clonotype showed up many times. One end of the junction is discordant with germline, which a read error may explain. In DNA form, the CDR3 reads TGTGCCAGCAGCTTACTCCTATCTGGGGGGGTCTCTGGGGCCAACGTCCTGGCTTTC. The encoded protein is CASSLLLSGGVSGANVLAF. This rearrangement joins TRBV11-3 to TRBJ2-6; 7 bases are shared with TRBD2. This CDR3 region has 19 residues. Germline CDR1 is SGHNT and CDR2 is YENEEA.

This clonotype showed up many times. The chain employs TRBV12-3 or TRBV12-4 and TRBJ1-2; D call uncertain. The V end lost 7 bases, the J end lost 7 bases, and 16 bases lay between the germline ends. This CDR3 region has 13 residues. CDR3 protein: CASTPDGSGGYTF. The CDR3 DNA reads as TGTGCCAGCACCCCTGATGGATCCGGTGGCTACACCTTC.

This clonotype was recorded at least ten times. V is TRBV25-1 and J is TRBJ2-5; D is possibly TRBD2 (5 bases). There are 17 residues in the CDR3. In germline, CDR1 is MGHDK, CDR2 SYGVNS. V was trimmed by 5 bases and J by 3 bases, leaving 22 bases between them. The CDR3 protein is CASSPGRRYLGEETQYF. CDR3 sequence (DNA): TGTGCCAGCAGTCCGGGCCGGAGATATCTCGGGGAAGAGACCCAGTACTTC.

In its sample, this clonotype was seen many times. The chain couples TRBV7-2 to TRBJ2-4; a weak D match, TRBD2 (5 bases). The germline CDR1 and CDR2 sequences are SGHTA and FQGNSA. This CDR3 comprises 15 residues. Between the trimmed V and J ends, which lost 5 bases and 2 bases, there was a span of 13 bases. CDR3 region: CASSPGEGPKNIQYF. CDR3 coding DNA: TGTGCCAGCAGCCCGGGTGAGGGCCCCAAAAACATTCAGTACTTC.

This clonotype was seen repeatedly, ten times or more. This chain links TRBV28 with TRBJ1-1; D remains unclear. From germline, CDR1 is MDHEN and CDR2 SYDVKM. This CDR3 has 14 amino acids. V dropped 5 bases and J dropped 0 bases, with 10 bases sitting between them. The CDR3 reads CASSIQSMNTEAFF. The CDR3 DNA reads TGTGCCAGCAGTATACAGAGTATGAACACTGAAGCTTTCTTT.

This clonotype was detected many times. This chain links TRBV3-1 with TRBJ1-1, with D hard to call. V was cut by 1 base and J by 5 bases, with 8 bases left in between. The germline CDR1 and CDR2 sequences are LGHDT and YNNKEL (reference sequence). The CDR3 length is 13 residues. Written as DNA, the CDR3 is TGTGCCAGCAGCCAAGTTCTCCGAACTGAAGCTTTCTTT. This encodes CASSQVLRTEAFF.

This clonotype was seen repeatedly, ten times or more. The gene calls are TRBV30 and TRBJ2-5; maybe TRBD2 (5 bases). Per the germline V gene, CDR1 is GTSNPN and CDR2 is SVGIG (reference sequence). The CDR3 has 11 amino acids. Trimming shortened V by 4 bases and J by 5 bases, and 8 bases separated the two germline ends. CDR3 protein: CAWTSWETQYF. Here the CDR3 DNA reads TGTGCCTGGACTAGCTGGGAGACCCAGTACTTC.

V gene TRBV27 combines with J gene TRBJ1-2; 7 positions agree with TRBD1. This CDR3 is 14 amino acids long. Germline V lookup: CDR1 MNHEY, CDR2 SMNVEV (reference sequence). After removal of 3 bases from V and 4 bases from J, the junction contained 5 bases not matched to a gene. CDR3 coding DNA: TGTGCCAGCAGTTTTAAAGACAGGGCCTATGGCTACACCTTC. Translating gives CASSFKDRAYGYTF.

The sample holds many counts of this clonotype. The chain employs TRBV11-3 and TRBJ2-5; a possible D gene is TRBD2 (7 bases). Germline loops: CDR1 SGHNT, CDR2 YENEEA. This CDR3 region has 14 residues. V was cut by 1 base and J by 3 bases, with 9 bases left in between. This CDR3 reads CASSLGGGEETQYF. The CDR3 DNA is TGTGCCAGCAGCTTAGGCGGGGGCGAAGAGACCCAGTACTTC. The variable domain in full, completed from reference TRBV11-3 and TRBJ2-5, reads EAGVVQSPRYKIIEKKQPVAFWCNPISGHNTLYWYLQNLGQGPELLIRYENEEAVDDSQLPKDRFSAERLKGVDSTLKIQPAELGDSAVYLCASSLGGGEETQYFGPGTRLLVL.

Many counts were recorded for this clonotype. The CDR3 nucleotides are TGCAGTGCTAGACAGGAATACACTGAAGCTTTCTTT. Its translation: CSARQEYTEAFF. This chain links TRBV20-1 with TRBJ1-1; D is undetermined. V was pared by 2 bases and J by 3 bases, with 7 bases between. Germline V gene data show CDR1 as DFQATT and CDR2 as SNEGSKA (reference sequence). This CDR3 comprises 12 residues.

Many counts were recorded for this clonotype. The CDR3 nucleotides are TGTGCCAGCAGTGAAGCCCCCAGGGCCGCGCATGGCTACACCTTC. Amino acids: CASSEAPRAAHGYTF. The chain has TRBV6-1 and TRBJ1-2, with a tentative D call TRBD1 (5 bases). The CDR3 loop spans 15 amino acids. From germline, CDR1 is MNHNS and CDR2 SASEGT. Trimming took off 0 bases at V and 6 bases at J, with 14 bases between the two ends.

This clonotype was observed many times. The chain uses TRBV6-5 and TRBJ1-6; D is possibly TRBD1 (5 bases). This CDR3 spans 15 amino acids. Trimming stripped 2 bases from V and 5 bases from J, with 10 bases between. Germline CDR1 MNHEY, CDR2 SVGAGI. Here the CDR3 DNA reads TGTGCCAGCAGTTACCAGGGAGGAGATAATTCACCCCTCCACTTT. Its protein product is CASSYQGGDNSPLHF.

This clonotype was observed at least ten times. Its ends do not fully match the called genes, so a read error is possible. CDR3 DNA: TGCGCCAGCAGCTTGGACAGGGGGAGATACGAGCAGTACTTC. It yields the protein CASSLDRGRYEQYF. The V and J genes are TRBV7-2 and TRBJ2-7; 10 bases line up with TRBD1. CDR3 size: 14 residues. Germline loops: CDR1 SGHTA, CDR2 FQGNSA.

This clonotype has a count of ten or more. V gene TRBV6-2 or TRBV6-3 combines with J gene TRBJ2-7; 7 nucleotides line up with TRBD2. J was trimmed by 2 bases and V by 6 bases; bases with no gene match: 1. The CDR3 is made up of 12 amino acids. Germline V lookup: CDR1 MNHEY, CDR2 SVGEGT. The CDR3 spells CASSGLAYEQYF. CDR3 coding DNA: TGTGCCAGCAGCGGACTAGCCTACGAGCAGTACTTC.

This clonotype was seen repeatedly, ten times or more. The chain links TRBV12-3 or TRBV12-4 to TRBJ1-2, with D unresolved. V was trimmed by 5 bases and J by 1 base, leaving 5 bases between them. This CDR3 spans 12 amino acids. The DNA for the CDR3 is TGTGCCAGCAGTAAGATTAACTATGGCTACACCTTC. Encoded protein: CASSKINYGYTF.

In its sample, this clonotype was seen once. One base away lies a much larger clone, so this may be a sequencing read error. This rearrangement joins TRBV10-3 to TRBJ2-2; tentatively, D is TRBD1 or TRBD2 (6 bases each). Trimming stripped 6 bases from V and 3 bases from J, with 11 bases between. The germline V gene has CDR1 ENHRY and CDR2 SYGVKD. There are 14 residues in the CDR3. CDR3 nucleotides: TGTGCCATCAGCATGAGGGGGGACACCGGGGAGCTGTTTTTT. It specifies CAISMRGDTGELFF.

This clonotype has ten or more counts. The chain carries TRBV2 and TRBJ1-1; D is unresolved. CDR3 length: 14 amino acids. Germline V gene sequence: CDR1 SNHLY, CDR2 FYNNEI. Trimming shortened V by 6 bases and J by 2 bases, and 13 bases separated the two germline ends. The DNA for the CDR3 is TGTGCCAGCAGAGCATACGGAGGCAACACTGAAGCTTTCTTT. Its protein product is CASRAYGGNTEAFF.